This TCR beta chain was sequenced in a study of T cell responses to AZD1222 COVID-19 vaccine. The study's findings and limits: Samples come after the peak T cell response, not at day 14.

In regard to this clone: What it binds is unknown.

The repertoire was sequenced with immunoSEQ multiplex PCR; TCRdb's copy has only in-frame clones and lacks some. The sample lists over 100,000 clones, 85% to 90% occurring once. The clonotype was recovered from an adult in good health. Sequenced here: peripheral blood, sampled on day 0 of AZD1222 vaccination.

The CDR3 loop reads CASSLSGAVTEAFF. The DNA of the CDR3 is TGTGCCAGCAGCTTGTCAGGGGCGGTCACTGAAGCTTTCTTT. This chain connects TRBV5-4 to TRBJ1-1, with D possibly matching TRBD1 (6 bases). Germline V CDR1 and CDR2: SGHNT, YYREEE (reference sequence). CDR3 length equals 14 residues. V gave up 1 base and J gave up 4 bases, with 11 bases separating them.